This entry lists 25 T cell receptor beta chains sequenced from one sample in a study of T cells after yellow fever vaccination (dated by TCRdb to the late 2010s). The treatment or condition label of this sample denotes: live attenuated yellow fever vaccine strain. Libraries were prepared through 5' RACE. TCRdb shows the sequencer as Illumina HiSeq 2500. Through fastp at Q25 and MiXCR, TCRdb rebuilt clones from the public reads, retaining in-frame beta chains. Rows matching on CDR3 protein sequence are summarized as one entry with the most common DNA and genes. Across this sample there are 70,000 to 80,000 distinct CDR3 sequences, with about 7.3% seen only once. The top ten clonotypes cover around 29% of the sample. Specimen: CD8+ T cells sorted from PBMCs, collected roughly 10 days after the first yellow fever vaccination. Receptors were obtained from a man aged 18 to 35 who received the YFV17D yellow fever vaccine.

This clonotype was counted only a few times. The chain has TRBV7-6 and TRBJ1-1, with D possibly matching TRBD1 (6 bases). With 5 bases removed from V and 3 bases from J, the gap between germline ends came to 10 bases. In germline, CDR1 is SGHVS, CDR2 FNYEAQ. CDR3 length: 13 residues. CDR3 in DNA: TGTGCCAGCAGCCCCAGGACAGACACTGAAGCTTTCTTT. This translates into CASSPRTDTEAFF.

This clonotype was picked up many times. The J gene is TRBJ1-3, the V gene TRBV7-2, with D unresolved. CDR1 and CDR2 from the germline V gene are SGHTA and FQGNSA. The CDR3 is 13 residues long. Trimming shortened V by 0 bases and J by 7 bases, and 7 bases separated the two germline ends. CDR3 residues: CASSLALSNTIYF. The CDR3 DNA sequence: TGTGCCAGCAGCTTAGCGCTTTCCAACACCATATATTTT. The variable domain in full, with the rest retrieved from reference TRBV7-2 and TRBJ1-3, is GAGVSQSPSNKVTEKGKDVELRCDPISGHTALYWYRQSLGQGLEFLIYFQGNSAPDKSGLPSDRFSAERTGGSVSTLTIQRTQQEDSAVYLCASSLALSNTIYFGEGSWLTVV.

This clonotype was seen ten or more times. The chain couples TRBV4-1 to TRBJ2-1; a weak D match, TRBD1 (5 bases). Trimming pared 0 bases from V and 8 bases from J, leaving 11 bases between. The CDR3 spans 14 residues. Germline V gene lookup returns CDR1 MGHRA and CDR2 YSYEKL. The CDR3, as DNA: TGCGCCAGCAGCCAAGAGGAAGGGGCTTATGAGCAGTTCTTC. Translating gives CASSQEEGAYEQFF.

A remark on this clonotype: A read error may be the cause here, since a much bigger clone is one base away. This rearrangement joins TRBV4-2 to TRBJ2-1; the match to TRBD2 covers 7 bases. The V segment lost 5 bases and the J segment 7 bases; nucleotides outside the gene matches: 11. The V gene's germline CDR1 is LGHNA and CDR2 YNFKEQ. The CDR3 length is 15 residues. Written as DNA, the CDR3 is TGTGCCAGCAGCTCACGGACTGGCGGGAGAAATGAGCAGTTCTTC. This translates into CASSSRTGGRNEQFF.

The CDR3 region has the DNA TGTGCCAGCAGCTTCGGGGGGAGAAATTTTGAGCCCCAGCATTTT. Its protein product is CASSFGGRNFEPQHF. The chain combines TRBV5-6 with TRBJ1-5; possibly TRBD1 for D (5 bases). This CDR3 comprises 15 residues. Per germline, CDR1 SGHDT and CDR2 YYEEEE. V was shortened by 2 bases and J by 8 bases, with 17 bases between the two germline ends. Variable domain in full (rest from reference TRBV5-6 and TRBJ1-5): DAGVTQSPTHLIKTRGQQVTLRCSPKSGHDTVSWYQQALGQGPQFIFQYYEEEERQRGNFPDRFSGHQFPNYSSELNVNALLLGDSALYLCASSFGGRNFEPQHFGDGTRLSIL.

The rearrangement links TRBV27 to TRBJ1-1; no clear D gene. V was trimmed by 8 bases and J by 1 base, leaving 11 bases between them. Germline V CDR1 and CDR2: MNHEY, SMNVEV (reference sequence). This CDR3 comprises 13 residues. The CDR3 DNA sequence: TGTGCCAGCGCCACTCGCGAGAACACTGAAGCTTTCTTT. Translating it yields CASATRENTEAFF.

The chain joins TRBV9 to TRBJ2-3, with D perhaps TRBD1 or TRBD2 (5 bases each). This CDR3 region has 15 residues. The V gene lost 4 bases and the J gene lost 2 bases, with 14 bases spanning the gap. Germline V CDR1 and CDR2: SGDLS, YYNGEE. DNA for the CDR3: TGTGCCAGCAGCCCTAGGGACGGACCCACAGATACGCAGTATTTT. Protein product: CASSPRDGPTDTQYF.

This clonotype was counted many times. The CDR3 sequence: CASSQEGTSYEQYF. CDR3 nucleotide sequence: TGTGCCAGCAGCCAGGAAGGGACTTCCTACGAGCAGTACTTC. This sequence joins TRBV4-2 and TRBJ2-7, with a possible D match to TRBD2 (6 bases). Germline loops: CDR1 LGHNA, CDR2 YNFKEQ. This CDR3 has 14 amino acids. Trimming stripped 3 bases from V and 1 base from J, with 10 bases between.

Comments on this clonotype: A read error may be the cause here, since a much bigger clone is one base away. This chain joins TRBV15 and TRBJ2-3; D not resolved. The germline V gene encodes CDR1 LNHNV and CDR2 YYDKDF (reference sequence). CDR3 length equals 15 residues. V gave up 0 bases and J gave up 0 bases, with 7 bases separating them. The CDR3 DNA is TGTGCCACCAGCAGAGAGGGCAAGAGCACAGATACGCAGTATTTT. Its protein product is CATSREGKSTDTQYF.

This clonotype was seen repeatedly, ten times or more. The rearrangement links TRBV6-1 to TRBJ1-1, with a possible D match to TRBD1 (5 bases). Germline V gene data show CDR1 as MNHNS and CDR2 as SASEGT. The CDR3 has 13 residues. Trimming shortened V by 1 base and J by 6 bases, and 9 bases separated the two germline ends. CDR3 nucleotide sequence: TGTGCCAGCAGTGAAGACGGGGGAGCTGAAGCTTTCTTT. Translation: CASSEDGGAEAFF.

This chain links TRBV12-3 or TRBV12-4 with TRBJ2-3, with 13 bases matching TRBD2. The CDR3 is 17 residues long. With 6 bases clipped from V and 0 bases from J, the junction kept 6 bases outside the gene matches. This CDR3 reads CASSELAGGTSTDTQYF. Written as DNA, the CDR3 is TGTGCCAGCAGCGAACTAGCGGGGGGGACCAGCACAGATACGCAGTATTTT.

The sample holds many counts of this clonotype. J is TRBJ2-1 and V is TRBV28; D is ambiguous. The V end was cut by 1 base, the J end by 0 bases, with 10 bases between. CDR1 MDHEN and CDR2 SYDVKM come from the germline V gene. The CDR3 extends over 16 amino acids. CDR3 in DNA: TGTGCCAGCAGTTTATCCGGACCAAGCTCCTACAATGAGCAGTTCTTC. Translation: CASSLSGPSSYNEQFF.

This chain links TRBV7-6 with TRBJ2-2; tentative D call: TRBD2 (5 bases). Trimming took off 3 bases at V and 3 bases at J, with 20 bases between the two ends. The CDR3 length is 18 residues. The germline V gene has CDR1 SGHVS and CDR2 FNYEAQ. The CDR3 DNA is TGTGCCAGCAGCTTCGCCACCGAGACGCGGCGGGACACCGGGGAGCTGTTTTTT. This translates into CASSFATETRRDTGELFF.

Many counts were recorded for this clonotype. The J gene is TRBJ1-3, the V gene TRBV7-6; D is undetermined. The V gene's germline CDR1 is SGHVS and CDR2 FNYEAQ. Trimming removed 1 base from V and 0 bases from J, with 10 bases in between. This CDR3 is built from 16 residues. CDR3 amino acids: CASSLEPQASGNTIYF. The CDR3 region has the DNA TGTGCCAGCAGCTTAGAGCCCCAGGCCTCTGGAAACACCATATATTTT.

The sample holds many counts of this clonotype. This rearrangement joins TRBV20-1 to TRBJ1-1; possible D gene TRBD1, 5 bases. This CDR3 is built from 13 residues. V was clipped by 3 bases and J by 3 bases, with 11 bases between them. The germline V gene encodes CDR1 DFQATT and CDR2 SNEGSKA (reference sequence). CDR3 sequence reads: CSARPGRDTEAFF. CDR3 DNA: TGCAGTGCTAGGCCGGGACGGGACACTGAAGCTTTCTTT.

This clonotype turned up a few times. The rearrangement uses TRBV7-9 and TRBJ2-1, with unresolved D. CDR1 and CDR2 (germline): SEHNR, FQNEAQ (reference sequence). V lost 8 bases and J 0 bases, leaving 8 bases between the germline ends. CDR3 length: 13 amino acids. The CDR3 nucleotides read TGTGCCAGCCGACGGAGCTCCTACAATGAGCAGTTCTTC. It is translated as CASRRSSYNEQFF. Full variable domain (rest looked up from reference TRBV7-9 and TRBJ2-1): DTGVSQNPRHKITKRGQNVTFRCDPISEHNRLYWYRQTLGQGPEFLTYFQNEAQLEKSRLLSDRFSAERPKGSFSTLEIQRTEQGDSAMYLCASRRSSYNEQFFGPGTRLTVL.

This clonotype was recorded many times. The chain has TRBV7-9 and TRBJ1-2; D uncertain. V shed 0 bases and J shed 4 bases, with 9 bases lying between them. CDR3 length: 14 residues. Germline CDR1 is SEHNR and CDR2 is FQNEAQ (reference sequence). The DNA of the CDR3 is TGTGCCAGCAGCTTAGCTGTCGGTGGCTATGGCTACACCTTC. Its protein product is CASSLAVGGYGYTF.

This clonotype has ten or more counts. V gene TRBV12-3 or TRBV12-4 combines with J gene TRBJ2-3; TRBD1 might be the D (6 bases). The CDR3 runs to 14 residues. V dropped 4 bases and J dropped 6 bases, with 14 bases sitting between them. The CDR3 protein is CASSSTGTTDTQYF. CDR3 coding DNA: TGTGCCAGCAGTTCAACAGGGACAACGGATACGCAGTATTTT.

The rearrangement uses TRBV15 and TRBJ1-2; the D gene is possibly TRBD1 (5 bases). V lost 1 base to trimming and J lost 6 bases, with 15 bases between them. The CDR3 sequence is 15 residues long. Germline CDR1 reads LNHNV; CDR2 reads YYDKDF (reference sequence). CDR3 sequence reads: CATSRGGFLGDGYTF. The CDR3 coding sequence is TGTGCCACCAGCAGAGGGGGGTTCCTCGGGGATGGCTACACCTTC.

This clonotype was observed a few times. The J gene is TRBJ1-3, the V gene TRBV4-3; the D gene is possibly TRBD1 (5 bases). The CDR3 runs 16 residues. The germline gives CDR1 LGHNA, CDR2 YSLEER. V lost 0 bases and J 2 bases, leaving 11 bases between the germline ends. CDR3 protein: CASSQEQGGPGNTIYF. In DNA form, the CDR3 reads TGCGCCAGCAGCCAAGAGCAGGGAGGCCCTGGAAACACCATATATTTT.

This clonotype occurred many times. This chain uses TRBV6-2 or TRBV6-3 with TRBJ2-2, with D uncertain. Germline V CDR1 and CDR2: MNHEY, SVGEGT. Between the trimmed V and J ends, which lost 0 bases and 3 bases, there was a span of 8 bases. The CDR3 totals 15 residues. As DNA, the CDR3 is TGTGCCAGCAGTTACTCGAAAAGGGACACCGGGGAGCTGTTTTTT. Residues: CASSYSKRDTGELFF.

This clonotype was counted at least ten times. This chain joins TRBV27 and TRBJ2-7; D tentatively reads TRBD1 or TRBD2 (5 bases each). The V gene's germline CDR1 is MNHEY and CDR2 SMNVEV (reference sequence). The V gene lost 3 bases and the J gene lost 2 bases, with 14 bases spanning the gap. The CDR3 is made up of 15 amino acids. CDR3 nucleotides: TGTGCCAGCAGTTTTCTACCGGGGCAGACCTACGAGCAGTACTTC. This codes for CASSFLPGQTYEQYF.

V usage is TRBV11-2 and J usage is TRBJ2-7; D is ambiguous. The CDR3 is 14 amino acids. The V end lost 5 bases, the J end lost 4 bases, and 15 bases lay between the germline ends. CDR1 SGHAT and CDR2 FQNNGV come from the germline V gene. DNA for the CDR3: TGTGCCAGCAGCCCGGTTGAGGCTGCGTACGAGCAGTACTTC. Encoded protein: CASSPVEAAYEQYF.

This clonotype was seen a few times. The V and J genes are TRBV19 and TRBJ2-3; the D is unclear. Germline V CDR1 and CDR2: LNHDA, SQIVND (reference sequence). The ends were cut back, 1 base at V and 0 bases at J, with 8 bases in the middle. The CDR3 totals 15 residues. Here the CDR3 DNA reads TGTGCCAGTAGTATAGGGCGCCGCAGCACAGATACGCAGTATTTT. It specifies CASSIGRRSTDTQYF.

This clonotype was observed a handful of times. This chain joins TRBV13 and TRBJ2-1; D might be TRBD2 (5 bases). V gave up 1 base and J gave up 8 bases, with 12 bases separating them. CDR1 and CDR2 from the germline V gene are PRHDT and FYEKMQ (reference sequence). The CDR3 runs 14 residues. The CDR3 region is CASSLELDPDEQFF. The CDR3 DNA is TGTGCCAGCAGCTTAGAACTAGACCCGGATGAGCAGTTCTTC. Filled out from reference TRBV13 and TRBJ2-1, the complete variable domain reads AAGVIQSPRHLIKEKRETATLKCYPIPRHDTVYWYQQGPGQDPQFLISFYEKMQSDKGSIPDRFSAQQFSDYHSELNMSSLELGDSALYFCASSLELDPDEQFFGPGTRLTVL.